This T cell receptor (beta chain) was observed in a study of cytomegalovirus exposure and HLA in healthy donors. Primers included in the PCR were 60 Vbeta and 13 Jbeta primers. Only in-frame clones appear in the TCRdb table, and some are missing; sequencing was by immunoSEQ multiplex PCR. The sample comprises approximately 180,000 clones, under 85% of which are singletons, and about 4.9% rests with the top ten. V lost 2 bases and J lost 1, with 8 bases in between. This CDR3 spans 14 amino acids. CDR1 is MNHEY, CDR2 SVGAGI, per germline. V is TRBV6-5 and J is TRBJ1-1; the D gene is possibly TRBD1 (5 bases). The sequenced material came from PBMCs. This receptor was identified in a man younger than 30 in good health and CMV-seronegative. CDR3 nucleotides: TGTGCCAGCAGTTACGCGGGGACGAACACTGAAGCTTTCTTT. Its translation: CASSYAGTNTEAFF.